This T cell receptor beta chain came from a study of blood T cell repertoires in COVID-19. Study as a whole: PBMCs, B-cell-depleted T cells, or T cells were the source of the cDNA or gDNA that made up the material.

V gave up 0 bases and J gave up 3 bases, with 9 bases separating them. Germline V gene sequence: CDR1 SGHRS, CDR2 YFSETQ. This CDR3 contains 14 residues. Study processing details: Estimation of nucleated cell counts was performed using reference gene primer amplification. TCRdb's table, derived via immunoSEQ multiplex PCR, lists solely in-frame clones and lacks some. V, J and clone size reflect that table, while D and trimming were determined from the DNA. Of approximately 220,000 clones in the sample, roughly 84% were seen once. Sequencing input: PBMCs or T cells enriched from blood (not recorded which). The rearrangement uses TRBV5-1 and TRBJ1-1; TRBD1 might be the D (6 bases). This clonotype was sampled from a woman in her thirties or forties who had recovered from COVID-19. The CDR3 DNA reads TGCGCCAGCAGCTTGGGGGGGCTGGACACTGAAGCTTTCTTT. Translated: CASSLGGLDTEAFF.